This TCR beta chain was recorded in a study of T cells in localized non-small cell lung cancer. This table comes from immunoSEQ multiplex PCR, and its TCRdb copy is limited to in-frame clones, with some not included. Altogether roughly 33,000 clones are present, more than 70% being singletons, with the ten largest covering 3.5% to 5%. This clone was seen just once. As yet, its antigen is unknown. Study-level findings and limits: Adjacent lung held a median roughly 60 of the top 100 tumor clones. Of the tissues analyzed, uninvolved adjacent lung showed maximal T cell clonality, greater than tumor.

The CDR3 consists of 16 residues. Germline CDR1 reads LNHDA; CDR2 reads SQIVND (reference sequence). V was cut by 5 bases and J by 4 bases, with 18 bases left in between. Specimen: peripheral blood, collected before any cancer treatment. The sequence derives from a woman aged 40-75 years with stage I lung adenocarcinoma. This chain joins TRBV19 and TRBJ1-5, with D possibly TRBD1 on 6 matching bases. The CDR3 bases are TGTGCCAGTAGTCGACTGGGGAACCAGGGGAATCAGCCCCAGCATTTT. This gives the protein CASSRLGNQGNQPQHF.